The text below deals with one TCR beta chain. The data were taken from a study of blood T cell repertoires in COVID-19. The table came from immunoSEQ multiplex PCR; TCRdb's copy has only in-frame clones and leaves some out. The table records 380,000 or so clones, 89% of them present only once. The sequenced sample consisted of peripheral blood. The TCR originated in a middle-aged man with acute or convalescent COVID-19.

The CDR3 nucleotides read TGTGCCAGCAGCCGGGATTTCACTGAAGCTTTCTTT. This sequence encodes CASSRDFTEAFF. The chain carries TRBV5-4 and TRBJ1-1, with D unclear. The CDR3 has 12 amino acids. CDR1 is SGHNT and CDR2 is YYREEE in the germline V gene (reference sequence). V lost 4 bases, J lost 4 bases, and 8 bases lay in between.